This passage covers 17 T cell receptor beta chains from one sample sequenced in a study of tumor and adjacent non-tumor tissue in lung cancer. No cell sorting was done before RNA was extracted from the tissue. The normal lung tissue was taken more than 3 cm from the tumor edge. TCRbeta libraries were built with three rounds of nested PCR, modified from ARM-PCR. TCRdb analysed the multiplex PCR reads with MiXCR anew, one entry per CDR3 protein. The table records about 44,000 distinct CDR3 sequences, 55% to 65% of them present only once. Sequences were obtained from distant non-tumor lung tissue. The receptors were sampled from a woman in her 70s with non-small cell lung cancer.

This clonotype was observed at least ten times. The chain employs TRBV6-5 and TRBJ2-4; D possibly uses TRBD1 or TRBD2 (5 bases each). This CDR3 comprises 18 residues. The V end lost 6 bases, the J end lost 5 bases, and 26 bases lay between the germline ends. Germline CDR1 and CDR2: MNHEY and SVGAGI. CDR3: CASRVGLTSVGDQNIQYF. The CDR3 nucleotides are TGTGCCAGCAGAGTCGGACTTACTTCGGTGGGGGATCAAAACATTCAGTACTTC.

This clonotype was counted only a few times. The CDR3 does not close with the conserved phenylalanine or tryptophan, likely indicating a read error. The V gene is TRBV20-1, the J gene TRBJ2-1; 8 bases are shared with TRBD2. This CDR3 has 15 residues. The V and J ends lost 1 base and 8 bases, in that order; junction bases with no gene match: 10. Looked up from germline, CDR1 is DFQATT and CDR2 is SNEGSKA (reference sequence). The CDR3 is CSARGGGTTTDEQFI. Written as DNA, the CDR3 is TGCAGTGCTAGAGGCGGGGGGACTACTACGGATGAGCAGTTCATC.

The count of this clonotype is one. A much larger clone is a single base away; this may be a read error. This chain connects TRBV5-1 to TRBJ1-4; D gene unclear. The V end was cut by 7 bases, the J end by 3 bases, with 16 bases between. The germline CDR1 and CDR2 sequences are SGHRS and YFSETQ. The CDR3 extends over 15 amino acids. The CDR3 coding sequence is TGCGCCAGCGAATGGCAGCCCACCCCTAATGAAAAACTGTTTTTT. It is translated as CASEWQPTPNEKLFF.

Points on this clonotype: Germline is not matched at one junction end, which may reflect a read error. The V gene is TRBV29-1, the J gene TRBJ1-1; TRBD1 might be the D (5 bases). The CDR3 runs 12 residues. The germline V gene has CDR1 SQVTM and CDR2 ANQGSEA. Here the CDR3 DNA reads TGCAGCATTATGGGGGGGTTTGGTGAAGCTCTCTTT. It encodes CSIMGGFGEALF.

The table lists this clonotype with a count of one. At one of its ends the junction is not consistent with the germline gene, which may arise from a read error. The chain employs TRBV2 and TRBJ2-2, with D possibly TRBD1 on 6 matching bases. CDR1 SNHLY and CDR2 FYNNEI come from the germline V gene. This CDR3 region has 14 residues. CDR3 sequence: CVSSLQGHTGELFF. For the CDR3, the DNA is TGTGTCAGCAGTCTACAGGGACACACCGGGGAGCTGTTTTTT.

With regard to this clonotype: Just one base apart from a much larger clone, this may be a read error. The V call is TRBV5-1, the J call TRBJ2-7, with 13 bases aligning to TRBD2. The CDR3 contains 18 residues. The J segment lost 4 bases and the V segment lost 1 base, leaving 11 bases of the junction unmatched. Germline V gene sequence: CDR1 SGHRS, CDR2 YFSETQ. CDR3 nucleotides: TGCGCCAGCAGCTTGTATAGGACTAGCGGGAGTGTATTGTACGAGCAGTACTTC. This gives the protein CASSLYRTSGSVLYEQYF.

On this clonotype: This may stem from a read error, because a much larger clone lies one nucleotide away. This chain joins TRBV6-1 and TRBJ2-3; 8 bases line up with TRBD2. This CDR3 is built from 16 residues. Germline V lookup: CDR1 MNHNS, CDR2 SASEGT. This CDR3 reads CANSAREGPPPDTQYF. CDR3 DNA sequence: TGTGCCAACAGTGCCCGGGAGGGCCCCCCTCCAGATACGCAGTATTTT.

The chain employs TRBV29-1 and TRBJ2-1, with D maybe TRBD2 (6 bases). The CDR3 covers 16 residues. CDR1 SQVTM and CDR2 ANQGSEA come from the germline V gene. The CDR3 region is CRGSPSSEQGYNEQFF. The DNA of the CDR3 is TGCAGGGGGAGTCCCTCTAGCGAGCAAGGATACAATGAGCAGTTCTTC.

With respect to this clonotype: It may be a read error: a sequence one base away is much more abundant. This CDR3 is missing its conserved last phenylalanine or tryptophan, likely due to a read error. This chain links TRBV20-1 with TRBJ2-7, with TRBD1 as a possible D gene (6 bases). The V gene's germline CDR1 is DFQATT and CDR2 SNEGSKA (reference sequence). This CDR3 has 15 residues. V shed 3 bases and J shed 1 base, with 16 bases lying between them. CDR3 in DNA: TGCAGTGCTAGCAGGCCAGGGGACAAATCCTACGAGCAGTACATC. Its translation: CSASRPGDKSYEQYI.

The chain combines TRBV29-1 with TRBJ2-5; D perhaps matches TRBD1 (5 bases). V shed 2 bases and J shed 4 bases, with 14 bases lying between them. CDR1 is SQVTM and CDR2 is ANQGSEA in the germline V gene. The CDR3 extends over 14 amino acids. CDR3 in DNA: TGCAGCGTTGAAAGGGGCACAGGTGGAGAGACCCAGTACTTC. Translating gives CSVERGTGGETQYF.

In regard to this clonotype: This sequence may be a read error, since a much larger clone differs from it by one base. The chain carries TRBV5-4 and TRBJ2-3, with 9 bases lining up with TRBD2. J gave up 6 bases and V 3 bases, and 8 bases lay outside the gene matches. The CDR3 is made up of 15 amino acids. Germline V gene sequence: CDR1 SGHNT, CDR2 YYREEE (reference sequence). The CDR3 DNA reads TGTGCCAGCAGCTGGATTAGCGGGAGCCCGGATACGCAGTATTTT. Protein: CASSWISGSPDTQYF.

The CDR3 loop is CASSQVRDMMSPLHF. CDR3 DNA: TGCGCCAGCAGCCAAGTCCGGGACATGATGTCACCCCTCCACTTT. This chain joins TRBV4-1 and TRBJ1-6; D is possibly TRBD1 (6 bases). Germline assignment: CDR1 MGHRA and CDR2 YSYEKL. V was pared by 1 base and J by 10 bases, with 14 bases between. The CDR3 covers 15 residues.

Concerning this clonotype itself: A much more abundant neighbour one base away suggests this may be a read error. The gene calls are TRBV7-9 and TRBJ2-2; TRBD1 might be the D (6 bases). The CDR3 length is 14 residues. CDR1 and CDR2 from the germline V gene are SEHNR and FQNEAQ (reference sequence). V lost 5 bases, J lost 4 bases, and 11 bases lay in between. CDR3 loop: CASSPIGGTGELFF. The CDR3 nucleotides are TGTGCCAGCAGCCCAATAGGGGGCACCGGGGAGCTGTTTTTT.

V and J are TRBV29-1 and TRBJ2-7, with 8 nucleotides matching TRBD1. The CDR3 spans 13 residues. V lost 8 bases to trimming and J lost 2 bases; unmatched junction nucleotides: 8. Germline-derived CDR1 and CDR2 are SQVTM and ANQGSEA. In nucleotides, the CDR3 is TGCAGCATCTGGACAGGGACCACCTACGAGCAGTACTTC. Its translation: CSIWTGTTYEQYF.

The chain has TRBV10-3 and TRBJ2-1, with 10 positions matching TRBD2. V dropped 4 bases and J dropped 8; count of bases not matched to a gene: 14. Germline assignment: CDR1 ENHRY and CDR2 SYGVKD. The CDR3 loop spans 17 amino acids. CDR3 sequence (DNA): TGTGCCATCAGTGCACCCTGCCGAACTAGCGGGAATTATGAGCAGTTCTTC. Encoded protein: CAISAPCRTSGNYEQFF.

This clonotype was picked up a small number of times. A much larger clone lies a single base off, so this may be a read error. The DNA for the CDR3 is TGTGCCAACAGCAATCCGGCCGCTGGGGCCAACGTCCTGACTTTC. Its translation is CANSNPAAGANVLTF. The chain links TRBV5-4 to TRBJ2-6; no definite D call. The length of the CDR3 is 15 residues. Per germline, CDR1 SGHNT and CDR2 YYREEE (reference sequence).

The table lists this clonotype with many counts. The J gene is TRBJ2-7, the V gene TRBV6-6, with 8 bases aligning to TRBD2. V trimming: 10 bases; J trimming: 4 bases; junction bases outside the gene matches: 3. The CDR3 loop spans 11 amino acids. From germline, CDR1 is MNHNY and CDR2 SVGAGI (reference sequence). CDR3 loop: CAIGGGYEQYF. CDR3 in DNA: TGTGCCATCGGGGGGGGGTACGAGCAGTACTTC.